These T cell receptor beta chains were read from a single sample in a study of cytomegalovirus exposure and HLA in healthy donors. Assay used: immunoSEQ multiplex PCR; TCRdb lists only in-frame clones, some missing. The sample yields around 80,000 clones, about 95% seen once. Sequencing used PBMCs. The source of these receptors is a woman aged 18 to 35 in good health and CMV-seronegative. CDR3s include the opening cysteine and the closing phenylalanine or tryptophan. D genes are given only for firm matches. Clone size is shown for a subset of rows, as once, few, many or a class of expanded clone.

j_call clone_size v_call d_call cdr3_nt cdr3_aa
TRBJ2-5 - TRBV10-2 - TGCGCCAGCACCTTGTCCGGGTTGGTAGCGGCTGAGACCCAGTACTTC CASTLSGLVAAETQYF
TRBJ2-1 few TRBV5-4 - TGTGCCAGCAGTCGTAGCGGAGGCTCCTACAATGAGCAGTTCTTC CASSRSGGSYNEQFF
TRBJ2-1 once TRBV7-9 TRBD1 TGTGCCAGCAGCTTTGTGGACAGGGTATCCAATGAGCAGTTCTTC CASSFVDRVSNEQFF
TRBJ1-5 - TRBV27 TRBD1 TGTGCCAGCATCCTAGGGGGCGGAAGCAATCAGCCCCAGCATTTT CASILGGGSNQPQHF
TRBJ2-2 - TRBV28 TRBD1 TGTGCCAGCAGGCCAACAGGGGCCGGGGAGCTGTTTTTT CASRPTGAGELFF
TRBJ2-1 - TRBV9 - TGTGCCAGCAGCGTAGGGTGGCGGAGCTCCTACAATGAGCAGTTCTTC CASSVGWRSSYNEQFF
TRBJ2-7 - TRBV4-2 TRBD2 TGTGCCAGCAGCCAAGAGTGGACTTTCTCGGCTAGCGGCTCCTACGAGCAGTACTTC CASSQEWTFSASGSYEQYF
TRBJ2-2 - TRBV2 - TGTGCCAGCCTCATATCTGAGACCGGGGAGCTGTTTTTT CASLISETGELFF
TRBJ1-3 - TRBV2 - TGTGCCAGCAGTGACAGTTTCTCTGGAAACACCATATATTTT CASSDSFSGNTIYF
TRBJ1-2 - TRBV15 - TGTGCCACCAGCAGAGACGTTCGCGACAGTCATCTTGGCTACACCTTC CATSRDVRDSHLGYTF
TRBJ2-5 - TRBV9 - TGTGCCAGCAGCAGTCGGGACTACCAAGAGACCCAGTACTTC CASSSRDYQETQYF
TRBJ2-1 - TRBV6-1 TRBD1 TGTGCCAGCAGCTTCGAGGGGTCGGGACAGGGTGAATTCTTC CASSFEGSGQGEFF
TRBJ1-1 - TRBV7-9 - TGTGCCAGCAGCCGCAACGGTTCGGCTTTCTTT CASSRNGSAFF
TRBJ2-2 - TRBV5-6 - TGTGCCAGCAGCCTCTTTTGGGAGAGGGACACCGGGGAGCTGTTTTTT CASSLFWERDTGELFF
TRBJ2-5 - TRBV2 - TGTGCCAGCCAATTGTATATCACAGGGTACCAAGAGACCCAGTACTTC CASQLYITGYQETQYF
TRBJ2-2 - TRBV19 TRBD2 TGTGCCAGTAGTCAAGGCGGGAGGAACAGACCCGGGGAGCTGTTTTTT CASSQGGRNRPGELFF
TRBJ2-1 - TRBV27 - TGTGCCAGCAGTTTACCAGGGGAGCAGTTCTTC CASSLPGEQFF
TRBJ1-2 - TRBV30 - TGTGCCTGGAGTGCTTTCGACTATGGCTACACCTTC CAWSAFDYGYTF
TRBJ1-5 - TRBV28 TRBD1 TGTGCCAGCAGCTGGACAGGGGAGAATCAGCCCCAGCATTTT CASSWTGENQPQHF
TRBJ1-5 - TRBV5-5 TRBD1 TGTGCCAGCAGCATGGACAGGGCGAATCAGCCCCAGCATTTT CASSMDRANQPQHF
TRBJ1-2 - TRBV6-5 - TGTGCCAGCAGTTACCCGGACAGCTATGGCTACACCTTC CASSYPDSYGYTF
TRBJ2-1 - TRBV5-8 TRBD2 TGTGCCAGCAGCGCACGGGACTACCTTTACAATGAGCAGTTCTTC CASSARDYLYNEQFF
TRBJ2-7 once TRBV4-1 TRBD2 TGCGCCAGCAGCCAAGTGGGGCGGGGACTAGCGGGAGGAATCTACGAGCAGTACTTC CASSQVGRGLAGGIYEQYF
TRBJ1-5 - TRBV27 - TGTGCCAGCAGTTCCCATTGGGGGCTTTATAGCAATCAGCCCCAGCATTTT CASSSHWGLYSNQPQHF
TRBJ2-7 once TRBV28 TRBD2 TGTGCCAGCAGAGAGACCGGACTAGCGGGAGATCTGCAGTACTTC CASRETGLAGDLQYF
TRBJ2-5 once TRBV7-2 TRBD1 TGTGCCAGCAGCCATCAGGGGGAAGAGACCCAGTACTTC CASSHQGEETQYF
TRBJ1-2 - TRBV5-6 - TGTGCCAGCAGCTTCGAACGTACACAGGGTAATGGCTACACCTTC CASSFERTQGNGYTF
TRBJ1-2 - TRBV7-2 TRBD1 TGTGCCACCTCCCAGGGGGCGATCTATGGCTACACCTTC CATSQGAIYGYTF
TRBJ2-5 - TRBV5-8 - TGTGCCAGCAGCTTCCAAGTTTTGACTCAAGAGACCCAGTACTTC CASSFQVLTQETQYF
TRBJ2-7 - TRBV28 TRBD1 TGTGCCAGCAGTTTTCTGGGGACAGGGGGCGAGCAGTACTTC CASSFLGTGGEQYF
TRBJ1-2 - TRBV27 - TGTGCCAGCAGTATAGGGGCGGTCTATGGCTACACCTTC CASSIGAVYGYTF
TRBJ2-1 - TRBV30 TRBD1 TGTGCCTGGAGTCCACCGGGACAGGGAGGGGGGCAGTTCTTC CAWSPPGQGGGQFF
TRBJ1-6 - TRBV11-2 TRBD1 TGTGCCAGCAGCCCAGGGACAGGGGGCGCTTATTCACCCCTCCACTTT CASSPGTGGAYSPLHF
TRBJ1-4 - TRBV4-1 TRBD1 TGCGCCAGCAGCCAAGTTCGGACAGGTCTTAATGAAAAACTGTTTTTT CASSQVRTGLNEKLFF
TRBJ2-7 - TRBV6-1 - TGTGCCAGCAGTGAGTTGACAAACTACGAGCAGTACTTC CASSELTNYEQYF
TRBJ2-4 - TRBV2 TRBD2 TGTGCCAGCAGTGGACTAGCTAAAAACATTCAGTACTTC CASSGLAKNIQYF
TRBJ1-3 - TRBV4-1 - TGCGCCAGCAGCCAAGATCCTTATTCTGGAAACACCATATATTTT CASSQDPYSGNTIYF
TRBJ2-1 - TRBV27 TRBD1 TGTGCCAGCAGATATTTCACAGGGGTGAGCGAGCAGTTCTTC CASRYFTGVSEQFF
TRBJ2-7 - TRBV7-9 TRBD2 TGTGCCAGCAGCTTTACTAGCGACGAGCAGTACTTC CASSFTSDEQYF
TRBJ2-1 once TRBV4-1 TRBD2 TGCGCCAGCAGCCAGCCTCGAACTAGCGGGAGTTCTTACAATGAGCAGTTCTTC CASSQPRTSGSSYNEQFF
TRBJ2-2 - TRBV9 TRBD1 TGTGCCAGCAGCCAGCCGGGACAGGGGAACACCGGGGAGCTGTTTTTT CASSQPGQGNTGELFF
TRBJ2-1 - TRBV7-2 TRBD2 TGTGCCAGCAGGCGCGGGAGGATTTCCAATGAGCAGTTCTTC CASRRGRISNEQFF
TRBJ2-1 - TRBV19 - TGTGCCAGTAATTCGAGGGTCTGGCGGGAGCAGTTCTTC CASNSRVWREQFF
TRBJ2-1 - TRBV7-2 - TGTGCCAGCAGCTTTCATTTGTATGAGCAGTTCTTC CASSFHLYEQFF
TRBJ2-7 - TRBV10-3 - TGTGCCATCAGTGTATTCTTTGGAGAGCAACTAGAGCAGTACTTC CAISVFFGEQLEQYF
TRBJ2-1 - TRBV7-2 - TGTGCCAGCAGCACTCCCCTGCCAGGCGAGCAGTTCTTC CASSTPLPGEQFF
TRBJ2-2 - TRBV5-6 - TGTGCCAGCAGCGTAGACTTGAACACCGGGGAGCTGTTTTTT CASSVDLNTGELFF
TRBJ1-1 once TRBV20-1 - TGCAGTGGAAGCTATGAAGCTTTCTTT CSGSYEAFF
TRBJ2-7 - TRBV28 TRBD1 TGTGCCAGCAGGTTATGGGGCGGGACAGGGGGCCCCTACGAGCAGTACTTC CASRLWGGTGGPYEQYF
TRBJ2-1 - TRBV9 TRBD2 TGTGCCAGCAGCGTAGACGCCGGGAGGGTTCCGTTCTTC CASSVDAGRVPFF
TRBJ2-6 - TRBV2 - TGTGCCAGCAGTTCTGACAGACCCTCTGGGGCCAACGTCCTGACTTTC CASSSDRPSGANVLTF
TRBJ2-7 once TRBV28 TRBD1 TGTGCCAGCAGTCGTCCAACCGGGACAGGGTTTTACGAGCAGTACTTC CASSRPTGTGFYEQYF
TRBJ1-1 - TRBV21-1 - TGTGCCAGCAGCAAAGACAGGGACCGAGGGGAAGCTTTCTTT CASSKDRDRGEAFF
TRBJ1-2 - TRBV29-1 - TGCAGCGTTGAAGCTACGGGTTCTATAGACTATGGCTACACCTTC CSVEATGSIDYGYTF
TRBJ2-7 - TRBV7-8 TRBD2 TGTGCCAGCAGCTTTCCTTCTAGCGGGAGGGCCTTTGAGGACGAGCAGTACTTC CASSFPSSGRAFEDEQYF
TRBJ2-6 - TRBV27 - TGTGCCAGCAGACAGGACTCTGGGGCCAACGTCCTGACTTTC CASRQDSGANVLTF
TRBJ1-1 - TRBV29-1 - TGCAGCGTTGCGGTGACCATGAGGGCTGAAGCTTTCTTT CSVAVTMRAEAFF
TRBJ1-6 - TRBV28 - TGTGCCAGCAGTTTATTACAGGGTGTTGGGTCCTATAATTCACCCCTCCACTTT CASSLLQGVGSYNSPLHF
TRBJ2-3 - TRBV5-4 TRBD2 TGTGCCAGCAGCTTCAACTCAGGACTAGCGGGAGGGGCTACGCAGTATTTT CASSFNSGLAGGATQYF
TRBJ2-1 - TRBV5-4 TRBD1 TGTGCCAGCAGCGGAGGGACAGGAAGAAATCGGCTCAATGAGCAGTTCTTC CASSGGTGRNRLNEQFF